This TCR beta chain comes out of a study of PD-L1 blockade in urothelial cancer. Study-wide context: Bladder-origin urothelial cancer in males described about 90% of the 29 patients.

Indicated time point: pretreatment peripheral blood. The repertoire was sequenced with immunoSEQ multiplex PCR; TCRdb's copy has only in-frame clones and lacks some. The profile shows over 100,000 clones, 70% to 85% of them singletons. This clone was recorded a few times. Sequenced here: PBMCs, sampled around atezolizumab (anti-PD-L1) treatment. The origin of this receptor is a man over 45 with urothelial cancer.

This chain's CDR3 is CAWGWIDGERRRNTDTQYF. CDR3 DNA: TGTGCCTGGGGTTGGATTGACGGGGAGCGCCGAAGGAACACAGATACGCAGTATTTT. V gene TRBV30 combines with J gene TRBJ2-3; possible D gene TRBD2, 5 bases. Germline values: CDR1 GTSNPN, CDR2 SVGIG (reference sequence). V was clipped by 5 bases and J by 2 bases, with 29 bases between them. This CDR3 contains 19 residues.